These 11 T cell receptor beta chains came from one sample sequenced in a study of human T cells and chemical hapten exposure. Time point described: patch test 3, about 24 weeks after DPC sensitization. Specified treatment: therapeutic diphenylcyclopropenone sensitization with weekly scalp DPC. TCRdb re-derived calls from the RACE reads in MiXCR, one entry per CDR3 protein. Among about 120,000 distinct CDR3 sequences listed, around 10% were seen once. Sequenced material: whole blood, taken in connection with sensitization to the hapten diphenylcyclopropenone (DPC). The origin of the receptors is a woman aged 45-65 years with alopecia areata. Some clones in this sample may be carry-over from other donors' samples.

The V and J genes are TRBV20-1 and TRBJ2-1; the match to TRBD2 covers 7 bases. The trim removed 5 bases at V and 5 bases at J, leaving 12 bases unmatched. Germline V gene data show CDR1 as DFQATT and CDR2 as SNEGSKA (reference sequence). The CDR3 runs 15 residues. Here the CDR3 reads CSAAWGGSVDNEQFF. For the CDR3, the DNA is TGCAGTGCTGCCTGGGGGGGGTCCGTAGACAATGAGCAGTTCTTC.

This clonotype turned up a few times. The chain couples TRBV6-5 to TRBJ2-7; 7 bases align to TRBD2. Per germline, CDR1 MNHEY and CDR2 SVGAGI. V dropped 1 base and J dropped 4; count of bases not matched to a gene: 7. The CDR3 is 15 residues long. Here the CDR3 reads CASSYLWEGEYEQYF. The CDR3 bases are TGTGCCAGCAGTTACTTGTGGGAGGGCGAGTACGAGCAGTACTTC.

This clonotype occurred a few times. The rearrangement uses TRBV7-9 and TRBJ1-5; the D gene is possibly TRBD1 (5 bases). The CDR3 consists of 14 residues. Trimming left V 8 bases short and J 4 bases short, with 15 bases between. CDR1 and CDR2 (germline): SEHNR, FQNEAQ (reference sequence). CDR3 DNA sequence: TGTGCCAGCGGGGCGGACATGCCGAATCAGCCCCAGCATTTT. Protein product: CASGADMPNQPQHF.

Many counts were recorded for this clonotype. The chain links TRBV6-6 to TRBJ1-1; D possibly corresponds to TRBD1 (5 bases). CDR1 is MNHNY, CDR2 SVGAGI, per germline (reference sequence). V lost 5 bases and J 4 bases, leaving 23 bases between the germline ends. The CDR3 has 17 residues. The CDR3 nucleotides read TGTGCCAGCAGTCCCCCTCGGCGGGGGTTAGTAGGCACTGAAGCTTTCTTT. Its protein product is CASSPPRRGLVGTEAFF.

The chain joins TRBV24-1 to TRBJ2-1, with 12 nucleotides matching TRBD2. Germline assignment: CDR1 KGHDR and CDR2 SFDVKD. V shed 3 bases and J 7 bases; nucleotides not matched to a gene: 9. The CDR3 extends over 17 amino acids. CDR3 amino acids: CATSDPLAGGRLNEQFF. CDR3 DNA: TGTGCCACCAGTGATCCTCTAGCGGGGGGGCGACTGAATGAGCAGTTCTTC.

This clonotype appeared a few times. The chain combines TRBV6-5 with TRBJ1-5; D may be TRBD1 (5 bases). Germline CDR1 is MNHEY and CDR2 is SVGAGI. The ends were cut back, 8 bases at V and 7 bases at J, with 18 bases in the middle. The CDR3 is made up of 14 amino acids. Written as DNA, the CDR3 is TGTGCCAGCGGTGCTCAGCAGGGTAAACAGCCCCAGCATTTT. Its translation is CASGAQQGKQPQHF.

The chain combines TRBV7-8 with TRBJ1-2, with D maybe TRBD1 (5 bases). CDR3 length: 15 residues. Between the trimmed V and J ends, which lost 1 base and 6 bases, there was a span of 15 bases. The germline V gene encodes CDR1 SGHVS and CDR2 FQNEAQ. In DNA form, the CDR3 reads TGTGCCAGCAGCTTAGTGGGCGCAGGGCCAAATGGCTACACCTTC. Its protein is CASSLVGAGPNGYTF.

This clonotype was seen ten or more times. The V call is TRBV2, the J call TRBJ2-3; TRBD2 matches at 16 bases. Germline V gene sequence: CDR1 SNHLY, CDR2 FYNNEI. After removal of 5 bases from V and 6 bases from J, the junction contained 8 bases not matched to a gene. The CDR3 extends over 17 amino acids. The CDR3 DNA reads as TGTGCCAGCAGTAAGGGACTAGCGGGGGGGCGATCCGATACGCAGTATTTT. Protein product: CASSKGLAGGRSDTQYF.

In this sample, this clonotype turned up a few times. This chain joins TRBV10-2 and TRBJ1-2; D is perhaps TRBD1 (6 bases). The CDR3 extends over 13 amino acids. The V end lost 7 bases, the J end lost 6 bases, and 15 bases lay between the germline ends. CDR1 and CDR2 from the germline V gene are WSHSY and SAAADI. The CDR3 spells CASTTGLRDGYTF. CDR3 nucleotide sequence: TGCGCCAGCACCACAGGGTTGAGGGATGGCTACACCTTC.

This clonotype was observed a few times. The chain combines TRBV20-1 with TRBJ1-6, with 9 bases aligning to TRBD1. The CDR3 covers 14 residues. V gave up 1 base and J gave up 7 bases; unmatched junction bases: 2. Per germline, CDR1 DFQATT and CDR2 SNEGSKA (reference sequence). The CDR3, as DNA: TGCAGTGCTAGAGCCGGGACAGGGAATTCACCCCTCCACTTT. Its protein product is CSARAGTGNSPLHF.

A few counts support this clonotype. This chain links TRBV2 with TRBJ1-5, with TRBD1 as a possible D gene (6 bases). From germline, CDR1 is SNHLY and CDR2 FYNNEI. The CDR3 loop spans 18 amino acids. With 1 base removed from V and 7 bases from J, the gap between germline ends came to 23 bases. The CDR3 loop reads CASSEDLGVTGRGQPQHF. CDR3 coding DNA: TGTGCCAGCAGTGAAGACCTTGGGGTGACAGGACGGGGCCAGCCCCAGCATTTT. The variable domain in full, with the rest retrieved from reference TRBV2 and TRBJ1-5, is EPEVTQTPSHQVTQMGQEVILRCVPISNHLYFYWYRQILGQKVEFLVSFYNNEISEKSEIFDDQFSVERPDGSNFTLKIRSTKLEDSAMYFCASSEDLGVTGRGQPQHFGDGTRLSIL.